Detailed here is one T cell receptor beta chain. This sample is part of a study of control samples from healthy donors and cancer patients. The CDR3 is made up of 13 amino acids. From germline, CDR1 is GTSNPN and CDR2 SVGIG (reference sequence). With V trimmed by 3 bases and J by 8 bases, 6 bases remained unmatched. Produced via immunoSEQ multiplex PCR; TCRdb's table is partial and in-frame only. The repertoire table contains approximately 190,000 clones. The rearrangement links TRBV30 to TRBJ1-3, with 8 bases aligning to TRBD1. This clonotype was obtained from a woman aged 25 to 39 in good health. Sequencing was performed on blood. The CDR3 protein is CAWRRDRIDTIYF. CDR3 coding DNA: TGTGCCTGGAGAAGGGACAGGATTGACACCATATATTTT.